Listed here are 29 T cell receptor beta chains from one sample, sequenced in a study of T-cell memory formation after mild COVID-19. In TCRdb, the 5' RACE reads were re-called with MiXCR into one record per CDR3 protein. The repertoire consists of about 290,000 distinct CDR3 sequences, with 15% to 20% occurring once and the leading ten covering more than 20%. The material sequenced was PBMCs or a T cell subset sorted from them (not recorded which). These receptors all come from a man between 18 and 35 years old who had mild COVID-19 (a few samples of this study predate the infection). Cell type and time point are not known.

V and J are TRBV9 and TRBJ2-5, with 9 bases matching TRBD2. The CDR3 runs 14 residues. The ends lost 2 bases at V and 5 bases at J; junction bases unmatched: 4. Germline lookup yields CDR1 SGDLS and CDR2 YYNGEE. Here the CDR3 reads CASSVGGGAETQYF. CDR3 nucleotides: TGTGCCAGCAGCGTTGGCGGGGGGGCTGAGACCCAGTACTTC.

The sample holds a few counts of this clonotype. The chain uses TRBV20-1 and TRBJ2-7; D call uncertain. V lost 0 bases, J lost 1 base, and 10 bases lay in between. The CDR3 has 14 amino acids. The germline V gene encodes CDR1 DFQATT and CDR2 SNEGSKA (reference sequence). The CDR3 sequence: CSARDPAHSYEQYF. The CDR3 coding sequence is TGCAGTGCTAGAGATCCGGCGCATTCCTACGAGCAGTACTTC.

This clonotype showed up just a few times. The gene calls are TRBV5-4 and TRBJ1-3, with TRBD1 matching 7 bases. This CDR3 spans 15 amino acids. Germline-derived CDR1 and CDR2 are SGHNT and YYREEE (reference sequence). The V and J ends lost 3 bases and 2 bases, in that order; junction bases with no gene match: 5. CDR3 in DNA: TGTGCCAGCAGCTCGAAGGGGGCGACTGGAAACACCATATATTTT. It translates to CASSSKGATGNTIYF.

This clonotype was seen a few times. The chain carries TRBV7-2 and TRBJ2-5; no definite D call. The ends were cut back, 5 bases at V and 5 bases at J, with 12 bases in the middle. CDR1 and CDR2 (germline): SGHTA, FQGNSA. The CDR3 is made up of 13 amino acids. Here the CDR3 reads CASSTAPGETQYF. The CDR3 nucleotides are TGTGCCAGCAGCACGGCCCCCGGGGAGACCCAGTACTTC.

This clonotype appeared a few times. This sequence joins TRBV7-2 and TRBJ1-1; D not certain. V was clipped by 4 bases and J by 0 bases, with 9 bases between them. The CDR3 length is 14 residues. From germline, CDR1 is SGHTA and CDR2 FQGNSA. The CDR3 nucleotides read TGTGCCAGCAGCTACCACCTAATGAACACTGAAGCTTTCTTT. Translation: CASSYHLMNTEAFF.

The rearrangement links TRBV7-2 to TRBJ2-3; D not resolved. Trimming took 3 bases from V and 8 from J, leaving 12 bases between them. Germline lookup yields CDR1 SGHTA and CDR2 FQGNSA. The CDR3 covers 13 residues. CDR3 sequence: CASSFVGLGTQYF. The CDR3 DNA follows: TGTGCCAGCAGCTTCGTGGGGTTGGGTACGCAGTATTTT.

This clonotype was detected only a few times. The V call is TRBV27, the J call TRBJ1-1; the D is unclear. V was pared by 4 bases and J by 1 base, with 7 bases between. The CDR3 spans 13 residues. CDR1 and CDR2 from the germline V gene are MNHEY and SMNVEV (reference sequence). CDR3: CASSSPQNTEAFF. The CDR3 DNA follows: TGTGCCAGCAGTTCACCCCAGAACACTGAAGCTTTCTTT.

The rearrangement links TRBV2 to TRBJ2-7; D remains unclear. The CDR3 sequence is 12 residues long. The germline gives CDR1 SNHLY, CDR2 FYNNEI. Trimming removed 5 bases at V and 4 bases at J, with 9 bases between. CDR3 protein: CASSFSGYEQYV. The CDR3 nucleotides read TGTGCCAGCAGTTTTTCTGGGTACGAGCAGTACGTC.

In its sample, this clonotype was seen a few times. The chain has TRBV5-1 and TRBJ2-1; D not resolved. This CDR3 spans 16 amino acids. Germline V gene lookup returns CDR1 SGHRS and CDR2 YFSETQ. Trimming removed 7 bases at V and 8 bases at J, with 25 bases between. In nucleotides, the CDR3 is TGCGCCAGCGCCCCCTTCCAGGTGAGAATGGGCGATGAGCAGTTCTTC. Its translation is CASAPFQVRMGDEQFF.

This chain links TRBV11-2 with TRBJ1-1, with D tentatively TRBD1 (6 bases). V dropped 5 bases and J dropped 7 bases, with 14 bases sitting between them. The CDR3 totals 13 residues. The germline gives CDR1 SGHAT, CDR2 FQNNGV. The DNA of the CDR3 is TGTGCCAGCAGCCCCGACAGGACGGGTGAAGCTTTCTTT. It encodes CASSPDRTGEAFF.

This chain joins TRBV6-5 and TRBJ1-1; D is possibly TRBD1 (5 bases). This CDR3 has 13 residues. The germline gives CDR1 MNHEY, CDR2 SVGAGI. Trimming removed 6 bases from V and 5 bases from J, with 13 bases in between. The CDR3 DNA reads TGTGCCAGCAGCGACAGTGCCGTAACTGAAGCTTTCTTT. Translation: CASSDSAVTEAFF.

Here the CDR3 DNA reads TGCGCCAGCAGCCAAGGCCCTTACAGGGGTGACACAGATACGCAGTATTTT. The encoded protein is CASSQGPYRGDTDTQYF. The chain employs TRBV4-1 and TRBJ2-3; TRBD1 matches 7 bases. Germline CDR1 is MGHRA and CDR2 is YSYEKL. The V segment lost 1 base and the J segment 2 bases; nucleotides outside the gene matches: 9. This CDR3 comprises 17 residues.

The V call is TRBV12-5, the J call TRBJ2-4; maybe TRBD1 (6 bases). CDR1 is LGHNT and CDR2 is FRNRAP in the germline V gene. The CDR3 is 14 residues long. Trimming shortened V by 5 bases and J by 8 bases, and 16 bases separated the two germline ends. The CDR3: CASGPLQGWDIQYF. The CDR3 nucleotides read TGTGCTAGTGGTCCTCTACAGGGTTGGGACATTCAGTACTTC. The variable domain in full, completed from reference TRBV12-5 and TRBJ2-4, reads DARVTQTPRHKVTEMGQEVTMRCQPILGHNTVFWYRQTMMQGLELLAYFRNRAPLDDSGMPKDRFSAEMPDATLATLKIQPSEPRDSAVYFCASGPLQGWDIQYFGAGTRLSVL.

The chain is built from TRBV7-9 and TRBJ1-2; perhaps TRBD1 as D (5 bases). The ends were cut back, 4 bases at V and 4 bases at J, with 10 bases in the middle. This CDR3 has 13 residues. The germline CDR1 and CDR2 sequences are SEHNR and FQNEAQ (reference sequence). CDR3 nucleotides: TGTGCCAGCAGCTACAGGTCTCGCTATGGCTACACCTTC. This translates into CASSYRSRYGYTF.

CDR3 nucleotide sequence: TGCAGCGTCCAGTCGACTAGCACAGATACGCAGTATTTT. It yields the protein CSVQSTSTDTQYF. The rearrangement joins TRBV29-1 to TRBJ2-3, with D unresolved. From germline, CDR1 is SQVTM and CDR2 ANQGSEA. The CDR3 totals 13 residues. With 6 bases removed from V and 0 bases from J, the gap between germline ends came to 10 bases.

This clonotype was picked up many times. J is TRBJ2-7 and V is TRBV5-1; D possibly corresponds to TRBD2 (6 bases). V lost 0 bases and J lost 0, with 10 bases in between. The germline V gene has CDR1 SGHRS and CDR2 YFSETQ. The CDR3 spans 15 residues. CDR3 in amino acids: CASSLVAGLSYEQYF. The DNA of the CDR3 is TGCGCCAGCAGCTTGGTTGCGGGGCTCTCCTACGAGCAGTACTTC.

This clonotype was observed a few times. V and J are TRBV5-1 and TRBJ2-3; 13 nucleotides match TRBD2. This CDR3 spans 18 amino acids. Germline values: CDR1 SGHRS, CDR2 YFSETQ. Trimming removed 2 bases from V and 5 bases from J; junction bases left unmatched: 11. In DNA, the CDR3 is TGCGCCAGCAGCTTAACTATTCGGACTAGCGGGGGAGGAGATACGCAGTATTTT. It yields the protein CASSLTIRTSGGGDTQYF.

This clonotype has ten or more counts. The chain has TRBV7-2 and TRBJ2-3, with D possibly being TRBD1 or TRBD2 (5 bases each). This CDR3 region has 14 residues. Germline V gene data show CDR1 as SGHTA and CDR2 as FQGNSA. Trimming stripped 5 bases from V and 0 bases from J, with 9 bases between. The CDR3 DNA reads TGTGCCAGCAGCCCGGGGCAGAGCACAGATACGCAGTATTTT. It specifies CASSPGQSTDTQYF.

This clonotype was recorded a few times. The gene calls are TRBV7-9 and TRBJ2-7; D ambiguous. Germline assignment: CDR1 SEHNR and CDR2 FQNEAQ (reference sequence). V was clipped by 5 bases and J by 2 bases, with 10 bases between them. CDR3 size: 13 residues. CDR3 in DNA: TGTGCCAGCAGCGCCGAGTCCCCCTACGAGCAGTACTTC. This codes for CASSAESPYEQYF.

The chain recombines TRBV5-8 with TRBJ1-4; D gene unclear. Trimming removed 0 bases from V and 2 bases from J, with 11 bases in between. The CDR3 covers 16 residues. Germline CDR1 SGHTS, CDR2 YDEGEE. The CDR3, as DNA: TGTGCCAGCAGCTTGGGGCAAACAAGGACTAATGAAAAACTGTTTTTT. Translation gives CASSLGQTRTNEKLFF.

Here the CDR3 reads CAISELDSNYGYTF. The CDR3 DNA reads as TGTGCCATCAGTGAGTTAGATTCTAACTATGGCTACACCTTC. The chain couples TRBV10-3 to TRBJ1-2; no clear D gene. The V and J ends lost 1 base and 0 bases respectively, with 6 bases between them. The CDR3 is 14 residues long. CDR1 is ENHRY, CDR2 SYGVKD, per germline.

The chain links TRBV14 to TRBJ2-7; D is perhaps TRBD2 (6 bases). Germline-derived CDR1 and CDR2 are SGHDN and FVKESK. CDR3 length: 15 residues. Trimming took 3 bases from V and 2 from J, leaving 14 bases between them. CDR3 amino acids: CASSQGLWNTYEQYF. The CDR3 DNA reads as TGTGCCAGCAGCCAGGGACTCTGGAATACCTACGAGCAGTACTTC.

A few counts support this clonotype. In DNA form, the CDR3 reads TGTGCCAGCAGTTTACGGCTAGCGGGCACAGATACGCAGTATTTT. Its protein is CASSLRLAGTDTQYF. The J gene is TRBJ2-3, the V gene TRBV12-3 or TRBV12-4; 7 nucleotides line up with TRBD2. V trimming: 2 bases; J trimming: 1 base; junction bases outside the gene matches: 3. This CDR3 region has 15 residues.

The V gene is TRBV5-1, the J gene TRBJ2-3; no reliable D call. This CDR3 spans 15 amino acids. Germline CDR1 and CDR2: SGHRS and YFSETQ. V was shortened by 5 bases and J by 0 bases, with 13 bases between the two germline ends. The CDR3 DNA reads TGCGCCAGCAGTGGAACTACTACTAGCACAGATACGCAGTATTTT. This translates into CASSGTTTSTDTQYF.

Turning to this clonotype: At one end, the junction sequence differs from germline, possibly due to a read error. CDR3 region: CASSQGSSGGPEQYF. CDR3 bases: TGCGCCAGCAGTCAAGGGTCTAGCGGGGGCCCCGAGCAGTACTTC. The genes are TRBV4-3 and TRBJ2-7; 10 bases are shared with TRBD2. The CDR3 sequence is 15 residues long. CDR1 LGHNA and CDR2 YSLEER come from the germline V gene.

V and J are TRBV2 and TRBJ2-7; 11 nucleotides match TRBD2. The V segment lost 7 bases and the J segment 7 bases; nucleotides outside the gene matches: 12. The V gene's germline CDR1 is SNHLY and CDR2 FYNNEI. CDR3 length: 15 residues. CDR3 loop: CASNAGTSGTVEQYF. Here the CDR3 DNA reads TGTGCCAGCAACGCAGGGACTAGCGGAACTGTGGAGCAGTACTTC.

The chain joins TRBV5-4 to TRBJ1-1; 9 bases are shared with TRBD1. The CDR3 runs 18 residues. The J segment lost 5 bases and the V segment lost 2 bases, leaving 16 bases of the junction unmatched. CDR1 SGHNT and CDR2 YYREEE come from the germline V gene (reference sequence). CDR3 sequence (DNA): TGTGCCAGCAGCTTCGCTCCGGGACAGGGAGGGATTTGGACTGAAGCTTTCTTT. Translating gives CASSFAPGQGGIWTEAFF.

The chain links TRBV28 to TRBJ1-2; D uncertain. Trimming shortened V by 2 bases and J by 8 bases, and 12 bases separated the two germline ends. Germline CDR1 is MDHEN and CDR2 is SYDVKM. The CDR3 length is 13 residues. The CDR3 is CASSLEPGSGYTF. CDR3 coding DNA: TGTGCCAGCAGTTTAGAGCCAGGATCGGGCTACACCTTC.

The J gene is TRBJ2-3, the V gene TRBV12-3 or TRBV12-4, with 8 bases aligning to TRBD2. Trimming at V came to 6 bases and at J to 6 bases, leaving 11 bases not matched to a gene. The CDR3 length is 15 residues. The CDR3 region is CASSPRLAGSDTQYF. The DNA of the CDR3 is TGTGCCAGCAGCCCCCGGCTAGCGGGCTCGGATACGCAGTATTTT.